The next 27 T cell receptor beta chains were all read from a single sample in a study of molecular identifiers for immune sequencing clone quantification. TCRdb analysed the PCR reads with MiXCR anew, one entry per CDR3 protein. The sample lists hundreds of thousands of distinct CDR3 sequences, around 21% occurring once. Sequences were obtained from naive CD8+ T cells from blood, with Jurkat cell RNA spiked in. The subset denotes: FACS-sorted CD8+CD4-CCR7+CD45RA+ naive T cells. These receptors were collected from a human donor in good health. Some libraries in this study had Jurkat cell RNA spiked in.

The chain combines TRBV27 with TRBJ2-7; 9 bases fit TRBD2. V shed 4 bases and J 3 bases; nucleotides not matched to a gene: 4. The CDR3 is 14 residues long. Germline V gives CDR1 MNHEY, CDR2 SMNVEV (reference sequence). As DNA, the CDR3 is TGTGCCAGCAGTTACACTAGCGGGCACTACGAGCAGTACTTC. Its protein is CASSYTSGHYEQYF.

Worth noting for this clonotype: Since a much larger clone is just one base distant, this may be a read error. V is TRBV2 and J is TRBJ2-7, with D possibly matching TRBD2 (5 bases). Germline lookup yields CDR1 SNHLY and CDR2 FYNNEI. The CDR3 totals 14 residues. The CDR3: CASIEGTGSYVQYF. DNA of the CDR3: TGTGCCAGCATCGAAGGAACGGGGTCCTACGTGCAGTACTTC.

At least ten counts were recorded for this clonotype. The chain joins TRBV29-1 to TRBJ2-3, with 10 bases lining up with TRBD1. Looked up from germline, CDR1 is SQVTM and CDR2 is ANQGSEA. The junction had 7 bases not matched to a gene; V was cut back by 0 bases and J by 4 bases. The CDR3 extends over 16 amino acids. CDR3 amino acids: CSVEDPGTGASDTQYF. The DNA of the CDR3 is TGCAGCGTTGAAGACCCCGGGACAGGGGCCTCAGATACGCAGTATTTT.

About this clonotype: This sequence may be a read error, since a much larger clone differs from it by one base. J is TRBJ1-5 and V is TRBV25-1, with 8 bases identical to TRBD1. Germline V gives CDR1 MGHDK, CDR2 SYGVNS. This CDR3 comprises 14 residues. The CDR3 region is CASKGQDSNQLQHF. In DNA, the CDR3 is TGTGCCAGCAAGGGACAGGATAGCAATCAGCTCCAGCATTTT.

Ten or more counts support this clonotype. The J gene is TRBJ1-2, the V gene TRBV2; 8 bases align to TRBD1. With V trimmed by 4 bases and J by 6 bases, 4 bases remained unmatched. This CDR3 has 13 amino acids. CDR1 SNHLY and CDR2 FYNNEI come from the germline V gene. The DNA of the CDR3 is TGTGCCAGCAGTGTCGGACAGGGCGATGGCTACACCTTC. Translation gives CASSVGQGDGYTF.

There are a few counts of this clonotype. This chain uses TRBV23-1 with TRBJ1-5, with 8 bases that match TRBD1. TRBV23-1 is given ORF status, its function remaining uncertain. The CDR3 length is 13 residues. V shed 9 bases and J 2 bases; nucleotides not matched to a gene: 3. Here the CDR3 reads CASPGQGNQPQHF. DNA for the CDR3: TGCGCCAGTCCGGGACAGGGCAATCAGCCCCAGCATTTT.

This clonotype was seen repeatedly, ten times or more. The rearrangement uses TRBV2 and TRBJ1-5; unclear D gene. The CDR3 has 14 amino acids. The V end was cut by 1 base, the J end by 1 base, with 5 bases between. Germline V gives CDR1 SNHLY, CDR2 FYNNEI. CDR3 region: CASSEGWSNQPQHF. As DNA, the CDR3 is TGTGCCAGCAGTGAAGGTTGGAGCAATCAGCCCCAGCATTTT.

The chain joins TRBV11-2 to TRBJ2-1; D possibly matches TRBD1 or TRBD2 (5 bases each). Germline CDR1 and CDR2: SGHAT and FQNNGV. The CDR3 has 19 residues. Between the trimmed V and J ends, which lost 3 bases and 8 bases, there was a span of 29 bases. The CDR3: CASSFPSTGRAENYDEQFF. The DNA for the CDR3 is TGTGCCAGCAGCTTTCCCTCAACGGGGCGAGCGGAGAATTACGATGAGCAGTTCTTC.

This clonotype was picked up many times. The chain couples TRBV11-2 to TRBJ2-7, with 8 nucleotides matching TRBD1. Germline V gives CDR1 SGHAT, CDR2 FQNNGV. J lost 6 bases, V lost 3 bases, and 4 bases had no gene match. There are 13 residues in the CDR3. The CDR3 region has the DNA TGTGCCAGCAGCTTCCAGGGGGCTGCCGAGCAGTACTTC. Translation gives CASSFQGAAEQYF.

This clonotype has ten or more counts. The J gene is TRBJ2-5, the V gene TRBV13; 9 bases fit TRBD1. The CDR3 runs 17 residues. V shed 0 bases and J 5 bases; nucleotides not matched to a gene: 10. Germline assignment: CDR1 PRHDT and CDR2 FYEKMQ (reference sequence). CDR3 nucleotide sequence: TGTGCCAGCAGCTTAGGCCCAGCGGACAGGGGTAGGGAGACCCAGTACTTC. Translated, it gives CASSLGPADRGRETQYF.

This clonotype has only a few counts. V and J are TRBV5-1 and TRBJ2-2, with 9 nucleotides matching TRBD1. With 3 bases clipped from V and 5 bases from J, the junction kept 8 bases outside the gene matches. The CDR3 totals 16 residues. Germline CDR1 is SGHRS and CDR2 is YFSETQ. The CDR3 DNA follows: TGCGCCAGCAGCTATCCGGGACAGGGAATTACCGGGGAGCTGTTTTTT. Residues: CASSYPGQGITGELFF.

This clonotype occurred once. The junction differs from germline at one of its ends, possibly a read error. This chain uses TRBV14 with TRBJ2-3, with D possibly TRBD1 on 6 matching bases. The germline CDR1 and CDR2 sequences are SGHDN and FVKESK. The CDR3 length is 16 residues. The CDR3 spells CANSQIYREPPDTQYF. The DNA of the CDR3 is TGTGCCAACAGCCAAATCTACAGGGAGCCTCCGGATACGCAGTATTTT. The full variable domain, rest sourced from reference TRBV14 and TRBJ2-3, is EAGVTQFPSHSVIEKGQTVTLRCDPISGHDNLYWYRRVMGKEIKFLLHFVKESKQDESGMPNNRFLAERTGGTYSTLKVQPAELEDSGVYFCANSQIYREPPDTQYFGPGTRLTVL.

This chain uses TRBV6-5 with TRBJ2-1, with TRBD1 identical over 7 bases. V shed 7 bases, J shed 9 bases, and the junction held 9 bases outside the gene matches. Germline values: CDR1 MNHEY, CDR2 SVGAGI. There are 13 residues in the CDR3. CDR3 region: CASMTGPGGEQFF. In nucleotides, the CDR3 is TGTGCCAGCATGACAGGGCCTGGGGGTGAGCAGTTCTTC.

With respect to this clonotype: One base away lies a much larger clone, so this may be a sequencing read error. In nucleotides, the CDR3 is TGTGCCAGCAGCATGGCCTGCGGGTACTCCTACGAGCAGTACTTC. This codes for CASSMACGYSYEQYF. The chain uses TRBV5-8 and TRBJ2-7; weak D call: TRBD2 (5 bases). V lost 4 bases and J 0 bases, leaving 14 bases between the germline ends. The V gene's germline CDR1 is SGHTS and CDR2 YDEGEE. This CDR3 is built from 15 residues.

This clonotype was found many times. The gene calls are TRBV7-9 and TRBJ2-3, with a weak D call TRBD2 (5 bases). Germline V gene lookup returns CDR1 SEHNR and CDR2 FQNEAQ (reference sequence). Deletions cut 5 bases from V and 8 bases from J, with 11 bases between. The CDR3 consists of 12 residues. In nucleotides, the CDR3 is TGTGCCAGCAGCCCCGGGATGCCTACGCAGTATTTT. Translated, it gives CASSPGMPTQYF.

This clonotype was found many times. An end of the junction differs from the germline gene, which may be a read error. The V call is TRBV7-7, the J call TRBJ2-7, with 10 nucleotides matching TRBD1. Germline CDR1 and CDR2: SSHAT and FNYEAQ (reference sequence). This CDR3 has 15 residues. Here the CDR3 DNA reads TGTGCTAGCAGTCAGGGGGCGGGACAGGGGTACGAGCAGTACTTC. Its translation is CASSQGAGQGYEQYF. The entire variable domain, with the rest obtained from reference TRBV7-7 and TRBJ2-7, is as follows: GAGVSQSPRYKVTKRGQDVTLRCDPISSHATLYWYQQALGQGPEFLTYFNYEAQPDKSGLPSDRFSAERPEGSISTLTIQRTEQRDSAMYRCASSQGAGQGYEQYFGPGTRLTVT.

V and J are TRBV27 and TRBJ2-6; D assignment may be TRBD1 or TRBD2 (6 bases each). V lost 0 bases, J lost 1 base, and 7 bases lay in between. The CDR3 consists of 16 residues. Germline assignment: CDR1 MNHEY and CDR2 SMNVEV (reference sequence). CDR3 sequence reads: CASSLSGGSGANVLTF. The DNA of the CDR3 is TGTGCCAGCAGTTTATCAGGGGGGTCTGGGGCCAACGTCCTGACTTTC.

There are many counts of this clonotype. The V gene is TRBV6-6, the J gene TRBJ2-3; 8 nucleotides line up with TRBD1. V trimming: 7 bases; J trimming: 4 bases; junction bases outside the gene matches: 22. CDR1 is MNHNY and CDR2 is SVGAGI in the germline V gene (reference sequence). The CDR3 extends over 19 amino acids. The CDR3, as DNA: TGTGCCAGCACCCTAGCTTCAGGGGGCTCCTCCCGCCGCGCAGATACGCAGTATTTT. Translated, it gives CASTLASGGSSRRADTQYF.

This clonotype was observed a few times. The chain links TRBV28 to TRBJ2-3; weak D call: TRBD2 (6 bases). Trimming cost V 1 base and J 2 bases, with 10 bases left between them. This CDR3 has 15 residues. Germline CDR1 and CDR2: MDHEN and SYDVKM. CDR3 nucleotide sequence: TGTGCCAGCAGTTTATTTGCGGGACCCACAGATACGCAGTATTTT. It translates to CASSLFAGPTDTQYF.

The sample holds many counts of this clonotype. The V and J genes are TRBV7-6 and TRBJ1-5; TRBD1 matches at 10 bases. V lost 2 bases to trimming and J lost 3 bases; unmatched junction nucleotides: 7. This CDR3 is 17 amino acids long. Germline V gene lookup returns CDR1 SGHVS and CDR2 FNYEAQ. The CDR3 DNA sequence: TGTGCCAGCAGCTTAAACCCCGGGACAGGGGTCAATCAGCCCCAGCATTTT. Protein sequence: CASSLNPGTGVNQPQHF.

At least ten counts were recorded for this clonotype. The chain links TRBV7-9 to TRBJ2-7; the D gene is possibly TRBD2 (6 bases). The CDR3 has 13 amino acids. V lost 8 bases and J lost 0, with 11 bases in between. Germline-derived CDR1 and CDR2 are SEHNR and FQNEAQ (reference sequence). This CDR3 is CASVGGSSYEQYF. The CDR3, as DNA: TGTGCCAGCGTGGGGGGAAGCTCCTACGAGCAGTACTTC.

The CDR3 DNA reads as TGTGCCAGCAGCCAGGGGGTTACCGCCTACGAGCAGTACTTC. It codes for CASSQGVTAYEQYF. This sequence joins TRBV27 and TRBJ2-7; TRBD1 agrees at 7 bases. The CDR3 is made up of 14 amino acids. V lost 6 bases to trimming and J lost 2 bases; unmatched junction nucleotides: 7. Germline V gene data show CDR1 as MNHEY and CDR2 as SMNVEV (reference sequence).

The table lists this clonotype with many counts. This sequence joins TRBV19 and TRBJ2-6; D call uncertain. V was shortened by 1 base and J by 0 bases, with 4 bases between the two germline ends. Germline assignment: CDR1 LNHDA and CDR2 SQIVND (reference sequence). The CDR3 is 15 amino acids. DNA of the CDR3: TGTGCCAGTAGTATAGCCTCCTCTGGGGCCAACGTCCTGACTTTC. Amino acids: CASSIASSGANVLTF.

The table lists this clonotype with a few counts. Here the CDR3 DNA reads TGTGCCAGCAGCTCCTTTACCTCGGGACAGGGGAAAGAGACCCAGTACTTC. This sequence encodes CASSSFTSGQGKETQYF. V gene TRBV7-9 combines with J gene TRBJ2-5; 10 bases line up with TRBD1. Per the germline V gene, CDR1 is SEHNR and CDR2 is FQNEAQ (reference sequence). The V segment lost 4 bases and the J segment 3 bases; nucleotides outside the gene matches: 11. This CDR3 comprises 17 residues.

This clonotype was counted at least ten times. This chain joins TRBV12-3 or TRBV12-4 and TRBJ1-1; D unclear. V gave up 2 bases and J gave up 6 bases, with 10 bases separating them. This CDR3 contains 13 residues. The CDR3 DNA reads as TGTGCCAGCAGTTTATTTGGGCTGCCTGAAGCTTTCTTT. It yields the protein CASSLFGLPEAFF.

To note about this clonotype: A much larger clone lies a single base off, so this may be a read error. V and J are TRBV5-1 and TRBJ2-7, with D maybe TRBD1 (5 bases). The V gene's germline CDR1 is SGHRS and CDR2 YFSETQ. CDR3 size: 13 residues. Trimming shortened V by 3 bases and J by 1 base, and 8 bases separated the two germline ends. DNA of the CDR3: TGCGCCAGCAGCTGGACACTGTCCTACGAGCAGTACTTC. Protein sequence: CASSWTLSYEQYF.

This clonotype appeared a few times. V gene TRBV6-5 combines with J gene TRBJ2-2; D could derive from TRBD1 or TRBD2 (5 bases each). Germline lookup yields CDR1 MNHEY and CDR2 SVGAGI. The V gene lost 6 bases and the J gene lost 7 bases, with 9 bases spanning the gap. CDR3 length: 12 residues. Written as DNA, the CDR3 is TGTGCCAGCAGCGGGGCGGGCGGGGAGCTGTTTTTT. This encodes CASSGAGGELFF.